The TCR beta chain described here comes from a study of resident and recirculating memory T cells in vitiligo. The overall study: Epidermis came from shave biopsies of lesional and nonlesional sites, plus PBMCs. Study-wide findings and caveats: Non-conserved TCRs across sites and patients suggested distinct clones per lesion.

Anyone treated within the previous three months was excluded. With regard to this clone: The antigen is unknown.

CDR1 is MDHEN, CDR2 SYDVKM, per germline. The length of the CDR3 is 14 residues. J gave up 4 bases and V 1 base, and 4 bases lay outside the gene matches. Profiled with immunoSEQ multiplex PCR; TCRdb holds only in-frame clones, not every one. This repertoire shows 72,000 or so clones, 92% found once; its top ten account for about 5%. What was sequenced was blood. This TCR derives from a male donor with vitiligo. The chain combines TRBV28 with TRBJ2-7; 7 nucleotides line up with TRBD2. The CDR3 sequence is CASSLLRGSYEQYF. CDR3 DNA sequence: TGTGCCAGCAGTTTATTACGCGGGAGTTACGAGCAGTACTTC.